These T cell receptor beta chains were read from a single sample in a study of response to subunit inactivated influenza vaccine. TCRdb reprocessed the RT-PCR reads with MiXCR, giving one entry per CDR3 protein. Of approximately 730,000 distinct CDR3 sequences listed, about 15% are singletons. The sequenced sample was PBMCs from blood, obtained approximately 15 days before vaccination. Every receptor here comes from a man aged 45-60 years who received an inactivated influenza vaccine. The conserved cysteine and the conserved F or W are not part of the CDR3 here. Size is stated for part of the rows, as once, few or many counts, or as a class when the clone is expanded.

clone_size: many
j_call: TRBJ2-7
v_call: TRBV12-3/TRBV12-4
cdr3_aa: ASSLAPYEQY

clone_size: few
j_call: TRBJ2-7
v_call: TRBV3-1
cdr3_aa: ASSQEGLAGLYEQY

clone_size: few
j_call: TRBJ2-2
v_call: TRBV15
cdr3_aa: ATSRDRGEAGELF

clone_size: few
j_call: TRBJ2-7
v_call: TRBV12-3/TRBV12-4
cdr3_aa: ASSSGPPYEQY

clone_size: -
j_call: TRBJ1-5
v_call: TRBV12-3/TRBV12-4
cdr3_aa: ASRPTGRNQPQH

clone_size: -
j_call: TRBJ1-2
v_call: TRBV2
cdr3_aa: ARTGGYGYT

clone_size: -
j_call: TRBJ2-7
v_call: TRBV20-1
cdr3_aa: CARDLTGGNTYEQY

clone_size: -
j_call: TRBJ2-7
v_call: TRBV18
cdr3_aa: ASSPGSLYEQY

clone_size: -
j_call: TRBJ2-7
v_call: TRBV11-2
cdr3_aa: ASSSGTRGYEQY

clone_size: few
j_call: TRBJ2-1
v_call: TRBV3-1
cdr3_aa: ASSPRGTAYNEQF

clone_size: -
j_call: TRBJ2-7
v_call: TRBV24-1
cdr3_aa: ATNKDFAAYEQY